The clone carrying this TCR beta chain was observed once. Its antigen remains unidentified. These data belong to a study of cytomegalovirus exposure and HLA in healthy donors. Study in general: Unique TCRs numbering roughly 85 million, obtained from HLA-typed donors, made up an early data release. Findings and caveats of the study: Among the most significant clusters, several appeared linked to common viral pathogens in a later analysis. Roughly even sequencing depth across donors was the assumption behind the presence/absence analyses.

The study ran its PCR with 60 Vbeta and 13 Jbeta primers. Sequenced by immunoSEQ multiplex PCR; TCRdb stores in-frame clones only, minus some. The table has about 130,000 clones, roughly 80% seen once. This receptor was taken from a man between 18 and 35 years old in good health and CMV-seropositive. The sequenced material came from PBMCs.

Here the CDR3 reads CASSWGQSNTEAFF. In nucleotides, the CDR3 is TGTGCCAGCTCCTGGGGGCAGTCGAACACTGAAGCTTTCTTT. The chain is built from TRBV6-5 and TRBJ1-1; tentative D call: TRBD1 (6 bases). Trimming stripped 8 bases from V and 1 base from J, with 14 bases between. The CDR3 is made up of 14 amino acids. Germline V gives CDR1 MNHEY, CDR2 SVGAGI.